The next 2 T cell receptor beta chains were all read from a single sample in a study of T cell responses to AZD1222 COVID-19 vaccine. Repertoires were generated with immunoSEQ multiplex PCR, while TCRdb's copy carries only in-frame clones and drops some. The sample carries 120,000 or so clones, around 90% recorded once. This specimen consisted of peripheral blood, obtained on day 0 of AZD1222 vaccination. The receptor source for this set is an adult in good health.

The V gene is TRBV4-2, the J gene TRBJ2-1; weak D call: TRBD1 (6 bases). Germline V CDR1 and CDR2: LGHNA, YNFKEQ. V lost 0 bases and J 0 bases, leaving 12 bases between the germline ends. CDR3 length: 17 residues. The CDR3 is CASSQDKDRYSYNEQFF. Written as DNA, the CDR3 is TGTGCCAGCAGCCAAGATAAGGACAGATACTCCTACAATGAGCAGTTCTTC.

Comments on this clone: At the DNA level, this CDR3 is encoded by other sequences in the same sample as well. J is TRBJ2-5 and V is TRBV6-5; D possibly matches TRBD1 or TRBD2 (6 bases each). The V gene's germline CDR1 is MNHEY and CDR2 SVGAGI. The CDR3 has 11 amino acids. Trimming shortened V by 8 bases and J by 5 bases, and 9 bases separated the two germline ends. CDR3: CASVGGETQYF. CDR3 bases: TGTGCCAGCGTAGGGGGGGAGACCCAGTACTTC.